The clone carrying this TCR beta chain occurred a few times. The target antigen is unknown. Treatment reported: some 19 received Ad26.COV2.S at low or high dose, single or two shots; roughly five received placebo; per-sample allocation not given. After the first vaccine or placebo injection, samples were drawn on day 63. Vaccination used an Ad26 vector expressing Wuhan-strain SARS-CoV-2 spike. The record originates from a study of Ad26.COV2.S vaccination and SARS-CoV-2 variants. Overall study context: Donor got 5x10^10 or 1x10^11 viral particles of Ad26.COV2.S.

Study-level points and caveats: Vaccine recipients surpassed placebo recipients in spike-specific TCR breadth.

CDR1 is MNHEY and CDR2 is SMNVEV in the germline V gene (reference sequence). Between the trimmed V and J ends, which lost 4 bases and 9 bases, there was a span of 16 bases. CDR3 length equals 15 residues. Sequenced by immunoSEQ multiplex PCR; TCRdb stores in-frame clones only, minus some. This repertoire shows approximately 450,000 clones, around 90% found once; its top ten account for 10% to 15%. This TCR derives from a person aged 18-60 years who received the Ad26.COV2.S COVID-19 vaccine or a placebo. The sequenced sample was peripheral blood, obtained in a trial of Ad26.COV2.S vaccine versus placebo. J is TRBJ1-6 and V is TRBV27; tentative D call: TRBD1 (6 bases). The CDR3 coding sequence is TGTGCCAGCAGTTCTGCGACAGGAGGGCTTTCACCCCTCCACTTT. This gives the protein CASSSATGGLSPLHF.